The entry below gives a single TCR beta chain sequence along with its context. This sample is drawn from a study of blood T cell repertoires in COVID-19. Study in general: In each case, the material was cDNA or gDNA derived from T cells, B-cell-depleted T cells, or PBMCs.

Sequencing used immunoSEQ multiplex PCR; TCRdb keeps in-frame clones, though not all of them. The sample holds 100,000 to 120,000 clones; about 90% are singletons and the top ten take 4.6%. This CDR3 has 14 residues. Between the trimmed V and J ends, which lost 1 base and 0 bases, there was a span of 6 bases. Per germline, CDR1 MNHEY and CDR2 SVGEGT. This clonotype was obtained from a woman in her forties or fifties with acute or convalescent COVID-19. Specimen: peripheral blood. The chain uses TRBV6-2 or TRBV6-3 and TRBJ1-1, with D hard to call. The CDR3 DNA reads TGTGCCAGCAGTTACTACACCGTGAACACTGAAGCTTTCTTT. Translating gives CASSYYTVNTEAFF.